This T cell receptor (beta chain) came from a study of blood T cell repertoires in COVID-19. Study as a whole: Samples came from the United States, Italy and Spain, spanning acute and convalescent COVID-19. The analysed material was cDNA or gDNA that came from T cells, B-cell-depleted T cells, or PBMCs.

Per the study methods: Scientists estimated how many nucleated cells there were by amplifying reference gene primers. Produced via immunoSEQ multiplex PCR; TCRdb's table is partial and in-frame only. V, J and clone size are those of that table, while D and trimming were read from the DNA. The sample carries roughly 250,000 clones, roughly 87% recorded once. CDR3 length: 15 amino acids. The germline V gene encodes CDR1 SGHRS and CDR2 YFSETQ. With 4 bases removed from V and 2 bases from J, the gap between germline ends came to 14 bases. This sequence was found in a man in his 60s who had recovered from COVID-19. The specimen was peripheral blood. The chain is built from TRBV5-1 and TRBJ2-3; possibly TRBD2 for D (7 bases). The CDR3 spells CASSGRAGATDTQYF. The CDR3 bases are TGCGCCAGCAGCGGGCGGGCGGGGGCCACAGATACGCAGTATTTT.